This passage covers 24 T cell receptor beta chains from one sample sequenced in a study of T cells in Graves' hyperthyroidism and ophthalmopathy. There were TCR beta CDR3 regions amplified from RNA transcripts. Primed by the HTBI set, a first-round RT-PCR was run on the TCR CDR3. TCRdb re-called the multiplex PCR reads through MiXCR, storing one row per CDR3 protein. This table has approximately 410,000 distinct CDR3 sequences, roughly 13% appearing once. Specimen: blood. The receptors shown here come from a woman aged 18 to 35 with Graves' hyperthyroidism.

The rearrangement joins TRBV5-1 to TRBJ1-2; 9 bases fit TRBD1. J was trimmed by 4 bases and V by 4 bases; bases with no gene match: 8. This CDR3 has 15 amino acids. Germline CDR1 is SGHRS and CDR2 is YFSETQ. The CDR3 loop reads CASSGDREGIYGYTF. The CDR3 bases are TGCGCCAGCAGCGGGGACAGGGAAGGTATCTATGGCTACACCTTC.

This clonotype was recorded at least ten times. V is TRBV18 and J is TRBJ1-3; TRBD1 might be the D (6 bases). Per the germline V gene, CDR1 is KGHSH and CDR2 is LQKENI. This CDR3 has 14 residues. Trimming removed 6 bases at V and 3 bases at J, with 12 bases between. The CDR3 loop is CASSPYRDGNTIYF. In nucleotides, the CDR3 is TGTGCCAGCTCTCCCTACAGGGATGGAAACACCATATATTTT.

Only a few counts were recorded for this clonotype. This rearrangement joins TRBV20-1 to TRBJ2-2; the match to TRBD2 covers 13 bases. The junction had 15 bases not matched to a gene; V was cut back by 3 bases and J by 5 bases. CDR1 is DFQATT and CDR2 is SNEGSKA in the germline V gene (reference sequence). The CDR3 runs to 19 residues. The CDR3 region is CSASHISGLAGVRTGELFF. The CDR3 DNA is TGCAGTGCTAGCCATATCTCCGGACTAGCGGGAGTTCGAACCGGGGAGCTGTTTTTT.

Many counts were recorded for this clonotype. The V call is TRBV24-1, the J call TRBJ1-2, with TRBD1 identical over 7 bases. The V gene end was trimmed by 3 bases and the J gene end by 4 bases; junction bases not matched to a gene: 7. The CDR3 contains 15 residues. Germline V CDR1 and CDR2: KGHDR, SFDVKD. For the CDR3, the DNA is TGTGCCACCAGTGATGGGACAGTCAGCACCTATGGCTACACCTTC. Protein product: CATSDGTVSTYGYTF.

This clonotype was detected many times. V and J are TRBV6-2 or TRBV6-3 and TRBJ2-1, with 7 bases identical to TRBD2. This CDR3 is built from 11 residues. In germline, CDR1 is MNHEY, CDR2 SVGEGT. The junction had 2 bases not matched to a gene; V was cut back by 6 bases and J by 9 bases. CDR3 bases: TGTGCCAGCAGCCTAGCGGCTGAGCAGTTCTTC. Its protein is CASSLAAEQFF.

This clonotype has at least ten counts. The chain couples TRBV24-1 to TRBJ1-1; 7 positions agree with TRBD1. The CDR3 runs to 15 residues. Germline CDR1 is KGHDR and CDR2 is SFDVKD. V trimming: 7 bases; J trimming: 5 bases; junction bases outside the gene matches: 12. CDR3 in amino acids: CATRSRTGVGTEAFF. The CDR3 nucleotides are TGTGCCACCAGATCTCGAACAGGGGTAGGAACTGAAGCTTTCTTT.

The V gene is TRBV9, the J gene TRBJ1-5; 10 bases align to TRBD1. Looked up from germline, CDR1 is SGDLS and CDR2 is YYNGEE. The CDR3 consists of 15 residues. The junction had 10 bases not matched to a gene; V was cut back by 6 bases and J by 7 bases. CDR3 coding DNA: TGTGCCAGCACCCCGACAGGGGGCAGGGGCCAGCCCCAGCATTTT. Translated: CASTPTGGRGQPQHF. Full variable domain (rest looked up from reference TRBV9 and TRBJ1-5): DSGVTQTPKHLITATGQRVTLRCSPRSGDLSVYWYQQSLDQGLQFLIQYYNGEERAKGNILERFSAQQFPDLHSELNLSSLELGDSALYFCASTPTGGRGQPQHFGDGTRLSIL.

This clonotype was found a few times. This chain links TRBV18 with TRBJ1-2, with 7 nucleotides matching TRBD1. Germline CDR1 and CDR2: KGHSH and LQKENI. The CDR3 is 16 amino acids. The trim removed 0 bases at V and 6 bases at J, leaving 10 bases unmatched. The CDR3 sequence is CASSPPGTVGRHGYTF. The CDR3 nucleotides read TGTGCCAGCTCACCACCGGGGACAGTGGGGCGACATGGCTACACCTTC.

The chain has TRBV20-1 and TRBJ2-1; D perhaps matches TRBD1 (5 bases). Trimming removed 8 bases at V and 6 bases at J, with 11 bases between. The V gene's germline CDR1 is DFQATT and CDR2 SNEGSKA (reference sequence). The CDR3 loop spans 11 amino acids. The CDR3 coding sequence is TGCAGTAAACAGGCCTTCAATGAGCAGTTCTTC. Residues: CSKQAFNEQFF.

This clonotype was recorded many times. Written as DNA, the CDR3 is TGCAGTGCCCCGGGGGAGACCCAGTACTTC. It encodes CSAPGETQYF. The chain joins TRBV20-1 to TRBJ2-5, with a weak D call TRBD2 (5 bases). There are 10 residues in the CDR3. V shed 6 bases and J shed 5 bases, with 7 bases lying between them. Germline V gives CDR1 DFQATT, CDR2 SNEGSKA (reference sequence).

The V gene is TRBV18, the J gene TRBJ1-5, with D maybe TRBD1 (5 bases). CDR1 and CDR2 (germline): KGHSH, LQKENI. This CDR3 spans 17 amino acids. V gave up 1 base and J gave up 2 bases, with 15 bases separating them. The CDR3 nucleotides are TGTGCCAGCTCACCACGTGATGGTACAGGAGGCAATCAGCCCCAGCATTTT. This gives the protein CASSPRDGTGGNQPQHF. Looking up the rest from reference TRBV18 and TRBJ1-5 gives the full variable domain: NAGVMQNPRHLVRRRGQEARLRCSPMKGHSHVYWYRQLPEEGLKFMVYLQKENIIDESGMPKERFSAEFPKEGPSILRIQQVVRGDSAAYFCASSPRDGTGGNQPQHFGDGTRLSIL.

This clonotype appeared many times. The CDR3 protein is CASKDEESSTDTQYF. CDR3 coding DNA: TGTGCCAGCAAGGACGAGGAGTCTAGCACAGATACGCAGTATTTT. This chain connects TRBV6-1 to TRBJ2-3; no definite D call. This CDR3 has 15 residues. Germline V CDR1 and CDR2: MNHNS, SASEGT. The ends were cut back, 7 bases at V and 0 bases at J, with 14 bases in the middle.

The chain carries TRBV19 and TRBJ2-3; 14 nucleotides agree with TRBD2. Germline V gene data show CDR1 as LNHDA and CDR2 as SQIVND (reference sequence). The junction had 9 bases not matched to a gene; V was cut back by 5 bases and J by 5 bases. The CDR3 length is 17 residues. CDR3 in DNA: TGTGCCAGTAGTTTCGGGGGACTAGCGGGAGTGGAAGATACGCAGTATTTT. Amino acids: CASSFGGLAGVEDTQYF.

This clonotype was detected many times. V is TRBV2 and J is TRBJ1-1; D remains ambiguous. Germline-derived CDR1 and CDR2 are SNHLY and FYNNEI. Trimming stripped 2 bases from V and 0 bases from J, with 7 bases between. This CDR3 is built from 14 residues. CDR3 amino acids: CASSEREMNTEAFF. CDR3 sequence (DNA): TGTGCCAGCAGTGAAAGAGAAATGAACACTGAAGCTTTCTTT.

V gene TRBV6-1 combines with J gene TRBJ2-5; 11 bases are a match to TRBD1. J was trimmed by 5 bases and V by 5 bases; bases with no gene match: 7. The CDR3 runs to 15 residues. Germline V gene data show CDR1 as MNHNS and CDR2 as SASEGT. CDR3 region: CASSSPDRGPETQYF. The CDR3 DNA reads TGTGCCAGCAGTTCTCCGGACAGGGGGCCCGAGACCCAGTACTTC.

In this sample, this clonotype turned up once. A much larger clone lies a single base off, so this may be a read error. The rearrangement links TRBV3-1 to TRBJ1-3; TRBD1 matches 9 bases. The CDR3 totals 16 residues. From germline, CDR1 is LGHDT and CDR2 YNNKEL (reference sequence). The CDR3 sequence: CASGQGQGTNGNTIYF. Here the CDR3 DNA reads TGTGCCAGCGGCCAAGGACAGGGGACAAACGGAAACACCATATATTTT.

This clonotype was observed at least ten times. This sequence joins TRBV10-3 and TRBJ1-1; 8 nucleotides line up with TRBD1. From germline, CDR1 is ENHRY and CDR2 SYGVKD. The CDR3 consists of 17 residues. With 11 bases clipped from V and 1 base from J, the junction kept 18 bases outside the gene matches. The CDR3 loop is CAPPGQGRSARNTEAFF. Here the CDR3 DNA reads TGTGCCCCGCCCGGACAGGGTCGTTCGGCGAGGAACACTGAAGCTTTCTTT.

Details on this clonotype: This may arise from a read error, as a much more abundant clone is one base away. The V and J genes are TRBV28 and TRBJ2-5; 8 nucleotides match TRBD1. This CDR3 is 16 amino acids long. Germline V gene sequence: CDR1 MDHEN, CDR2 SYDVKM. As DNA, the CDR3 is TGTGCCAGCAGTTCGAAGCACAGGGGGTTCCAAGAGACCCAGCACTTC. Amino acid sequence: CASSSKHRGFQETQHF.

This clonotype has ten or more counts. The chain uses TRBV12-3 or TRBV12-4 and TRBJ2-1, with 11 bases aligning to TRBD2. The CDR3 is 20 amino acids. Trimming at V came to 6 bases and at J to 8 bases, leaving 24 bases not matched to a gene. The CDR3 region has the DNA TGTGCCAGCAGCTCCCCAACGGGACAGGGTCTTAGCGGGAGGGCCGATGAGCAGTTCTTC. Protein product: CASSSPTGQGLSGRADEQFF.

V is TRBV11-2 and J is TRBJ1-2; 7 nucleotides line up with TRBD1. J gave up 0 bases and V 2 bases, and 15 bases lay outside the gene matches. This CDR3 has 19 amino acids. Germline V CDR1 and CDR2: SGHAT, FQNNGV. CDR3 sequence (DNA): TGTGCCAGCAGCTTAAGCTTTTTCGGGGGGGACAGAGCTAACTATGGCTACACCTTC. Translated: CASSLSFFGGDRANYGYTF.

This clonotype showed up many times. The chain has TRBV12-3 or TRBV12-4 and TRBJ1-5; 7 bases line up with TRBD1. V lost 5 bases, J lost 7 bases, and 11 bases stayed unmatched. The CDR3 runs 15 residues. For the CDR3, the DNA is TGTGCCAGCAGTGAAACATCAGGGGGATCCCAGCCCCAGCATTTT. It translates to CASSETSGGSQPQHF.

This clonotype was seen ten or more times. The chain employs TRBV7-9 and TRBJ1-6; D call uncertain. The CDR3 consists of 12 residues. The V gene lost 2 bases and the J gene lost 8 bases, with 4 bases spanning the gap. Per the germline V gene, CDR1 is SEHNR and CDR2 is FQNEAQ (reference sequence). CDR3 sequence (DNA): TGTGCCAGCAGCTTAAAGGATTCACCCCTCCACTTT. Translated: CASSLKDSPLHF. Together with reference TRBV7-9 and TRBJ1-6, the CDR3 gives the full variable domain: DTGVSQNPRHKITKRGQNVTFRCDPISEHNRLYWYRQTLGQGPEFLTYFQNEAQLEKSRLLSDRFSAERPKGSFSTLEIQRTEQGDSAMYLCASSLKDSPLHFGNGTRLTVT.

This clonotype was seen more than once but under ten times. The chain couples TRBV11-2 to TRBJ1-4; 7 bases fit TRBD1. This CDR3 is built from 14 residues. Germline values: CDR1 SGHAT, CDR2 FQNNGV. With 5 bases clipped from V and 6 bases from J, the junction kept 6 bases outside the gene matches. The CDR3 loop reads CASSLEGADEKLFF. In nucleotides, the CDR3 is TGTGCCAGCAGCCTTGAGGGGGCGGATGAAAAACTGTTTTTT.

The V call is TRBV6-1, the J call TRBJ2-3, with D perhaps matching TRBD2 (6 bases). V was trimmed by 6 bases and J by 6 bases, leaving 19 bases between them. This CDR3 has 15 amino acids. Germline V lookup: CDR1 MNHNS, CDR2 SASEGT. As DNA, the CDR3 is TGTGCCAGCAGACGGGACTCCTCGTCGGCGGATACGCAGTATTTT. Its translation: CASRRDSSSADTQYF.